This entry lists 16 T cell receptor beta chains sequenced from one sample in a study of cytomegalovirus exposure and HLA in healthy donors. This PCR relied on a set of 60 Vbeta primers and 13 Jbeta primers. The method was immunoSEQ multiplex PCR; TCRdb's version includes in-frame clones alone and lacks a portion of them. The sample table sets out 95,000 to 150,000 clones. Material: PBMCs. The source is a man aged 18 to 29 in good health and CMV-seronegative.

This chain links TRBV5-1 with TRBJ2-1, with D perhaps TRBD1 (8 bases). Germline CDR1 and CDR2: SGHRS and YFSETQ. The CDR3 is 13 residues long. V lost 0 bases and J 10 bases, leaving 11 bases between the germline ends. CDR3 nucleotides: TGCGCCAGCAGCTTGGACAGGGGGGGAGAGCAGTTCTTC. Its translation is CASSLDRGGEQFF.

The chain joins TRBV11-3 to TRBJ2-1; D may be TRBD2 (6 bases). The CDR3 consists of 15 residues. Deletions cut 4 bases from V and 8 bases from J, with 18 bases between. Germline CDR1 is SGHNT and CDR2 is YENEEA. The CDR3 DNA reads TGTGCCAGCAGCTCCGGGACGGGGGTGTTCTATGAGCAGTTCTTC. Residues: CASSSGTGVFYEQFF.

The rearrangement uses TRBV30 and TRBJ2-3; perhaps TRBD2 as D (5 bases). The V end was cut by 2 bases, the J end by 3 bases, with 18 bases between. CDR3 length: 16 residues. Germline CDR1 and CDR2: GTSNPN and SVGIG (reference sequence). Here the CDR3 DNA reads TGTGCCTGGAGTCTGACGAGGCTAGCCGGGACAGATACGCAGTATTTT. As protein: CAWSLTRLAGTDTQYF.

This chain uses TRBV6-5 with TRBJ2-7, with D hard to call. The germline CDR1 and CDR2 sequences are MNHEY and SVGAGI. V shed 6 bases and J shed 2 bases, with 8 bases lying between them. The CDR3 runs to 12 residues. Here the CDR3 reads CASSPTPYEQYF. In nucleotides, the CDR3 is TGTGCCAGCAGCCCGACTCCCTACGAGCAGTACTTC.

This sequence joins TRBV28 and TRBJ2-5; 8 bases match TRBD1. The CDR3 has 15 residues. The germline gives CDR1 MDHEN, CDR2 SYDVKM. V shed 5 bases, J shed 2 bases, and the junction held 7 bases outside the gene matches. CDR3 sequence (DNA): TGTGCCAGCAGTCCGACAGGGGTCCCTCAAGAGACCCAGTACTTC. This encodes CASSPTGVPQETQYF. The full variable domain, its missing parts supplied by reference TRBV28 and TRBJ2-5, is DVKVTQSSRYLVKRTGEKVFLECVQDMDHENMFWYRQDPGLGLRLIYFSYDVKMKEKGDIPEGYSVSREKKERFSLILESASTNQTSMYLCASSPTGVPQETQYFGPGTRLLVL.

V gene TRBV7-6 combines with J gene TRBJ2-7; TRBD2 agrees at 7 bases. The germline gives CDR1 SGHVS, CDR2 FNYEAQ. J gave up 0 bases and V 0 bases, and 14 bases lay outside the gene matches. CDR3 length equals 19 residues. The CDR3 DNA sequence: TGTGCCAGCAGCTTAGCTGCGTTTGGTGGGACTATTTCCTCCTACGAGCAGTACTTC. This codes for CASSLAAFGGTISSYEQYF.

On this clone: One end of the junction varies from germline; a read error may be responsible. This chain uses TRBV7-7 with TRBJ2-1; 7 bases are a match to TRBD2. The CDR3 length is 13 residues. CDR1 SSHAT and CDR2 FNYEAQ come from the germline V gene (reference sequence). The CDR3 DNA follows: TGTGCTAGCAGCGTAAGTGAACAGCGGGGTCAGTTCTTC. This codes for CASSVSEQRGQFF.

The chain couples TRBV5-1 to TRBJ2-2; 8 nucleotides align to TRBD2. The length of the CDR3 is 14 residues. The J segment lost 4 bases and the V segment lost 3 bases, leaving 2 bases of the junction unmatched. Looked up from germline, CDR1 is SGHRS and CDR2 is YFSETQ. The CDR3, as DNA: TGCGCCAGCAGCTCCCTAGCGGGCACCGGGGAGCTGTTTTTT. Protein: CASSSLAGTGELFF.

V usage is TRBV9 and J usage is TRBJ1-3; possibly TRBD1 for D (6 bases). The germline V gene has CDR1 SGDLS and CDR2 YYNGEE. The CDR3 totals 13 residues. Trimming removed 8 bases at V and 5 bases at J, with 14 bases between. CDR3 sequence reads: CARYQGWRNTIYF. Written as DNA, the CDR3 is TGTGCCAGGTATCAGGGGTGGCGAAACACCATATATTTT.

V usage is TRBV2 and J usage is TRBJ2-4, with D perhaps TRBD1 (5 bases). Germline lookup yields CDR1 SNHLY and CDR2 FYNNEI. The length of the CDR3 is 15 residues. V dropped 4 bases and J dropped 6 bases, with 16 bases sitting between them. The DNA for the CDR3 is TGTGCCAGCAGTGGTGTTGGGCAGGGTGGAAACATTCAGTACTTC. Its protein is CASSGVGQGGNIQYF.

In nucleotides, the CDR3 is TGCAGCGTTGTACTAGCGGGGGGGGGAGGATGGCAGTTCTTC. Its translation is CSVVLAGGGGWQFF. The rearrangement joins TRBV29-1 to TRBJ2-1, with TRBD2 matching over 13 bases. CDR1 is SQVTM, CDR2 ANQGSEA, per germline. Trimming took 4 bases from V and 12 from J; bases not matched to a gene: 9. The CDR3 totals 14 residues.

The chain joins TRBV19 to TRBJ1-2; D not resolved. V was trimmed by 7 bases and J by 4 bases, leaving 19 bases between them. Per the germline V gene, CDR1 is LNHDA and CDR2 is SQIVND (reference sequence). This CDR3 has 15 residues. CDR3 DNA sequence: TGTGCCAGTACCATGACGCTGACTTTTCCCTATGGCTACACCTTC. The encoded protein is CASTMTLTFPYGYTF. Full variable domain (remainder filled in from reference TRBV19 and TRBJ1-2): DGGITQSPKYLFRKEGQNVTLSCEQNLNHDAMYWYRQDPGQGLRLIYYSQIVNDFQKGDIAEGYSVSREKKESFPLTVTSAQKNPTAFYLCASTMTLTFPYGYTFGSGTRLTVV.

The rearrangement joins TRBV6-5 to TRBJ1-6, with TRBD1 identical over 8 bases. J lost 6 bases, V lost 7 bases, and 5 bases had no gene match. Germline CDR1 and CDR2: MNHEY and SVGAGI. CDR3 length equals 14 residues. The DNA for the CDR3 is TGTGCCAGCACTTTAGACAGGGGTAATTCACCCCTCCACTTT. This encodes CASTLDRGNSPLHF.

On this clone itself: The same CDR3 is also encoded by other DNA sequences in this sample. This chain uses TRBV28 with TRBJ2-7; D is perhaps TRBD2 (5 bases). V dropped 2 bases and J dropped 0 bases, with 11 bases sitting between them. This CDR3 is built from 15 residues. CDR1 MDHEN and CDR2 SYDVKM come from the germline V gene. The CDR3 region is CASSLSGGASYEQYF. As DNA, the CDR3 is TGTGCCAGCAGTTTAAGCGGTGGCGCCTCCTACGAGCAGTACTTC.

The chain couples TRBV19 to TRBJ2-1; TRBD2 agrees at 7 bases. This CDR3 has 16 amino acids. CDR1 and CDR2 from the germline V gene are LNHDA and SQIVND (reference sequence). The junction had 16 bases not matched to a gene; V was cut back by 7 bases and J by 7 bases. The CDR3 protein is CASIEPGLRYPNEQFF. CDR3 in DNA: TGTGCCAGTATTGAGCCGGGACTACGATATCCGAATGAGCAGTTCTTC.

This sequence joins TRBV6-1 and TRBJ1-2, with D possibly being TRBD1 (5 bases). The germline V gene has CDR1 MNHNS and CDR2 SASEGT. The CDR3 extends over 12 amino acids. The V end lost 6 bases, the J end lost 8 bases, and 13 bases lay between the germline ends. The CDR3 here is CASRRGERGYTF. The CDR3, as DNA: TGTGCCAGCAGGCGGGGGGAGAGAGGCTACACCTTC.